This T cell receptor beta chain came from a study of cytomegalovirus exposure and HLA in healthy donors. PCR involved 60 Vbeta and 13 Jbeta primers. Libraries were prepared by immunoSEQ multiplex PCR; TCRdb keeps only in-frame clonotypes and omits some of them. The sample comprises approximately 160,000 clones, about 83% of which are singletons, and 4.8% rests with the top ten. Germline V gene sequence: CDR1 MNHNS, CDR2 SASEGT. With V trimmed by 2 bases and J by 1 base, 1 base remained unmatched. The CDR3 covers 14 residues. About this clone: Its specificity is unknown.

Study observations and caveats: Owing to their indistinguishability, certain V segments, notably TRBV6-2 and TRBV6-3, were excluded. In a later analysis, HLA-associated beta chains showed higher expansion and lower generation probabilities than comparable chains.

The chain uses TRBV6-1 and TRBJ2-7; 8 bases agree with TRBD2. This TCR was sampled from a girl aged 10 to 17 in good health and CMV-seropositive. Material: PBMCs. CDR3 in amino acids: CASSERGGSYEQYF. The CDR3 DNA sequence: TGTGCCAGCAGTGAACGGGGGGGGTCCTACGAGCAGTACTTC.